This TCR beta chain was identified during a study of read filtering for tumor transcriptome and immune sequencing. V gave up 3 bases and J gave up 4 bases; unmatched junction bases: 9. The CDR3 loop spans 15 amino acids. CDR1 is DFQATT, CDR2 SNEGSKA, per germline (reference sequence). This library used roughly 400 ng RNA and molecular barcoded adaptors spanning alpha/delta and beta/gamma chains. TCRdb used MiXCR to reprocess the reads, holding one entry per CDR3 protein. The table has approximately 150,000 distinct CDR3 sequences, roughly 13% seen once. This clonotype occurred many times. This rearrangement joins TRBV20-1 to TRBJ2-1; TRBD2 matches at 7 bases. The receptor was isolated from a donor aged 40 or older with multiple myeloma. Specimen: a population of CD138-negative cells sorted from bone marrow. The CDR3 loop is CSASRASGYYNEQFF. In DNA, the CDR3 is TGCAGTGCTAGTCGGGCTAGCGGTTATTACAATGAGCAGTTCTTC.